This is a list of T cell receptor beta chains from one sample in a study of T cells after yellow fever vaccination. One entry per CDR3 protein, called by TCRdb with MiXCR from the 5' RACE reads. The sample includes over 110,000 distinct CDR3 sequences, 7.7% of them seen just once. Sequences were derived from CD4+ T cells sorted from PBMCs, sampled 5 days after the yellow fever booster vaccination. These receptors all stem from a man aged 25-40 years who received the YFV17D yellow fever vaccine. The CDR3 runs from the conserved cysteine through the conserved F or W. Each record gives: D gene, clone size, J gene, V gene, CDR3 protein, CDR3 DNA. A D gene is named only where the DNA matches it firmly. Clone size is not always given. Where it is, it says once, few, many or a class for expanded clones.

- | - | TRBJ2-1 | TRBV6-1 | CASSPTLAETEQFF | TGTGCCAGCAGCCCTACGTTAGCGGAGACTGAGCAGTTCTTC
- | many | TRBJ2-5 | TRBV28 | CASSPPRGAETQYF | TGTGCCAGCAGCCCCCCCAGGGGAGCGGAGACCCAGTACTTC
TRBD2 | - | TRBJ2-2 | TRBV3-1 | CASSQRTSRTGELFF | TGTGCCAGCAGCCAAAGGACTAGCCGGACCGGGGAGCTGTTTTTT
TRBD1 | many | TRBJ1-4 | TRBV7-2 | CASSLAGQGAGEKLFF | TGTGCCAGCAGCTTAGCCGGACAGGGGGCCGGTGAAAAACTGTTTTTT
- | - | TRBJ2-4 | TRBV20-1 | CSASGLRGLTGEGVKNIQYF | TGCAGTGCTAGTGGGCTGCGGGGTTTAACCGGGGAGGGGGTTAAAAACATTCAGTACTTC
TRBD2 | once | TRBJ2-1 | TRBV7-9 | CASSPDKAGALNEQFF | TGTGCCAGCAGCCCGGACAAAGCGGGAGCCCTTAATGAGCAGTTCTTC
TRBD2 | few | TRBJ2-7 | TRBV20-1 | CSARTPGLALSREQYF | TGCAGTGCTAGAACCCCCGGACTAGCATTATCACGGGAGCAGTACTTC
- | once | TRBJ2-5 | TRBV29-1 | CSVDRGVETQYF | TGCAGCGTTGACCGGGGAGTGGAGACCCAGTACTTC
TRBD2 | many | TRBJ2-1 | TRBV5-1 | CARKRESYNEQFF | TGCGCCAGGAAGCGGGAGTCATACAATGAGCAGTTCTTC
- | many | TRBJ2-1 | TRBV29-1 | CSVDPNTYNEQFF | TGCAGCGTTGATCCGAACACCTACAATGAGCAGTTCTTC
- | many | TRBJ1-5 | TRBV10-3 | CAISESGGVQPQHF | TGTGCCATCAGTGAGTCGGGGGGCGTGCAGCCCCAGCATTTT
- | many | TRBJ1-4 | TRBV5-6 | CASSFPSGDEKLFF | TGTGCCAGCAGCTTTCCCTCTGGGGATGAAAAACTGTTTTTT
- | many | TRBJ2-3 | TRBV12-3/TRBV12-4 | CASSSNEGGDTQYF | TGTGCCAGCAGTTCAAATGAGGGGGGAGATACGCAGTATTTT
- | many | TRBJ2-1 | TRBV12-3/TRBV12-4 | CASSPISGQQFF | TGTGCCAGCAGCCCGATCAGCGGGCAGCAGTTCTTC
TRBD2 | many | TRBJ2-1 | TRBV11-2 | CASSPIAGSSYNEQFF | TGTGCCAGCAGCCCTATAGCGGGAAGCTCCTACAATGAGCAGTTCTTC
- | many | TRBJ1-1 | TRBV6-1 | CASRDLDSPEAFF | TGTGCCAGCAGGGACTTGGACAGCCCTGAAGCTTTCTTT
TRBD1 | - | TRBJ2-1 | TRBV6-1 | CTSSGQGLRMYEQFF | TGTACATCCTCGGGACAGGGGTTAAGGATGTATGAGCAGTTCTTC
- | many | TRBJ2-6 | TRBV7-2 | CASSSQVPGANVLTF | TGTGCCAGCAGTTCACAGGTCCCTGGGGCCAACGTCCTGACTTTC
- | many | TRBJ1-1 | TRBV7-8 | CASSRNAGNGGEAFF | TGTGCCAGCAGCCGGAACGCAGGGAACGGTGGTGAAGCTTTCTTT
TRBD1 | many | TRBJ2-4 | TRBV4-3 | CASSQTGAPNIQYF | TGCGCCAGCAGCCAGACAGGGGCCCCAAACATTCAGTACTTC
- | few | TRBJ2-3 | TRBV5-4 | CASSLGNGLSTDTQYF | TGTGCCAGCAGCTTGGGGAACGGGCTTAGCACAGATACGCAGTATTTT
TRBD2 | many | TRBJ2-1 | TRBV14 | CASSRGAGRVEQFF | TGTGCCAGCAGCCGAGGAGCGGGACGTGTTGAGCAGTTCTTC
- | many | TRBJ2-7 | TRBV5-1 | CASSSDRYEQYF | TGCGCCAGCAGCTCCGACCGTTACGAGCAGTACTTC
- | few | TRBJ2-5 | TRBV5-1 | CASSLSGPETTQYF | TGCGCCAGCAGCCTAAGCGGGCCCGAGACGACCCAGTACTTC
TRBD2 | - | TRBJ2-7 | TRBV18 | CASSPRRGDYEQYF | TGTGCCAGCTCCCCCAGGCGGGGGGACTACGAGCAGTACTTC
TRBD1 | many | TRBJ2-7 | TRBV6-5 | CASSQGTGGGDEQYF | TGTGCCAGCAGTCAGGGGACAGGGGGCGGAGACGAGCAGTACTTC
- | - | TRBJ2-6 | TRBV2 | CASSWGDPGANVLTF | TGTGCCAGCAGCTGGGGCGATCCTGGGGCCAACGTCCTGACTTTC
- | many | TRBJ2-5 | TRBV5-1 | CASTPSVGGFETQYF | TGCGCCAGCACCCCCTCCGTAGGAGGGTTCGAGACCCAGTACTTC
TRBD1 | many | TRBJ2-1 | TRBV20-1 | CSAARDRVPNEQFF | TGCAGTGCGGCCCGGGACAGGGTACCCAATGAGCAGTTCTTC
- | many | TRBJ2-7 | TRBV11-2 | CASSLMLDEQYF | TGTGCCAGCAGCTTGATGCTCGACGAGCAGTACTTC
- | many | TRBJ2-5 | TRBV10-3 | CAISEIRGSETQYF | TGTGCCATCAGTGAAATTAGGGGATCGGAGACCCAGTACTTC
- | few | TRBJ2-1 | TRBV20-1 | CSARQRQTSYNEQFF | TGCAGTGCTAGACAACGACAGACCTCCTACAATGAGCAGTTCTTC
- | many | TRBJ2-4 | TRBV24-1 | CATSDRTGGVQYF | TGTGCCACCAGTGATCGCACAGGGGGGGTACAGTACTTC
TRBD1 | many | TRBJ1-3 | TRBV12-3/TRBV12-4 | CASSRDRPGNTIYF | TGTGCCAGCAGCAGGGACAGGCCCGGAAACACCATATATTTT
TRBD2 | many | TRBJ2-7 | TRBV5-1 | CASNPAGGGYEQYF | TGCGCCAGCAACCCAGCGGGAGGTGGCTACGAGCAGTACTTC
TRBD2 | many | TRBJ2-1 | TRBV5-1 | CASSTTSGEYNEQFF | TGCGCCAGCAGCACCACTAGCGGGGAGTACAATGAGCAGTTCTTC
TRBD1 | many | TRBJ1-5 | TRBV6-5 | CASRATGTAYQPQHF | TGTGCCAGCAGGGCTACCGGGACAGCTTATCAGCCCCAGCATTTT
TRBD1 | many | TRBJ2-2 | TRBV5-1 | CASSLEQGAGELFF | TGCGCCAGCAGCTTGGAACAGGGGGCCGGGGAGCTGTTTTTT
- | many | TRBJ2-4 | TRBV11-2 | CASSFELSAKNIQYF | TGTGCCAGCAGCTTCGAATTAAGTGCCAAAAACATTCAGTACTTC
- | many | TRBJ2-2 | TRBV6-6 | CASSYVSGELFF | TGTGCCAGCAGTTACGTCAGCGGGGAGCTGTTTTTT
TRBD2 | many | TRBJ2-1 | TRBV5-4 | CASSPLAGSPPEQFF | TGTGCCAGCAGCCCGCTAGCGGGGAGTCCCCCTGAGCAGTTCTTC
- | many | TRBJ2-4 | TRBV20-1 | CSPLTLAKNIQYF | TGCAGTCCTTTAACACTAGCCAAAAACATTCAGTACTTC
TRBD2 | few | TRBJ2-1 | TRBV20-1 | CCAHRSGSKTYNEQFF | TGCTGTGCCCACCGTAGCGGGAGTAAAACCTACAATGAGCAGTTCTTC
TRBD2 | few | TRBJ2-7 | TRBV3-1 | CASNTTSGPYEQYF | TGTGCCAGCAACACGACTAGCGGTCCCTACGAGCAGTACTTC
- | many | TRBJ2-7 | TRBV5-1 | CASSLEGPKYEQYF | TGCGCCAGCAGCTTGGAGGGGCCTAAGTACGAGCAGTACTTC
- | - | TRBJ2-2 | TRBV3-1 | CASSQNVWNTGELFF | TGTGCCAGCAGCCAAAACGTCTGGAACACCGGGGAGCTGTTTTTT
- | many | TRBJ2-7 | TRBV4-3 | CASSQTLTSGEQYF | TGCGCCAGCAGCCAAACGCTGACCTCGGGGGAGCAGTACTTC
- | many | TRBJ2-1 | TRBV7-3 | CASSLTRPTSGVGFNEQFF | TGTGCCAGCAGCTTAACCCGCCCTACGTCGGGAGTCGGTTTCAATGAGCAGTTCTTC
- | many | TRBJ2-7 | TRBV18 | CASSPPGRASYEQYF | TGTGCCAGCTCACCACCGGGCAGGGCCTCGTACGAGCAGTACTTC
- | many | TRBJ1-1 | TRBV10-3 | CAISEVSGNTEAFF | TGTGCCATCAGTGAAGTCTCGGGGAACACTGAAGCTTTCTTT
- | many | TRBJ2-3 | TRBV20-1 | CSAGRAGKTDTQYF | TGCAGTGCTGGCCGGGCAGGGAAAACAGATACGCAGTATTTT